The 32 T cell receptor beta chains listed next were all sequenced from one sample in a study of blood T cell repertoires in COVID-19. Profiling relied on immunoSEQ multiplex PCR, and the TCRdb table lists in-frame clones only, not all of them. Among around 83,000 clones listed, more than 70% were seen once. The source material was peripheral blood. These TCRs come from a woman in her 70s with acute or convalescent COVID-19.

This clone has only a few counts. The chain recombines TRBV4-1 with TRBJ2-2; TRBD2 matches 7 bases. The CDR3 totals 17 residues. The trim removed 3 bases at V and 6 bases at J, leaving 13 bases unmatched. Germline-derived CDR1 and CDR2 are MGHRA and YSYEKL. The CDR3: CASSQGAGSVFPGELFF. In nucleotides, the CDR3 is TGCGCCAGCAGCCAGGGAGCGGGGTCGGTATTTCCCGGGGAGCTGTTTTTT.

The V call is TRBV18, the J call TRBJ1-3, with D perhaps TRBD1 (6 bases). V was pared by 3 bases and J by 2 bases, with 11 bases between. CDR1 KGHSH and CDR2 LQKENI come from the germline V gene. The CDR3 has 15 residues. The CDR3 spells CASSPPAGAGNTIYF. The CDR3 DNA reads TGTGCCAGCTCACCTCCGGCAGGGGCTGGAAACACCATATATTTT.

The rearrangement uses TRBV18 and TRBJ1-5, with 7 bases lining up with TRBD1. Germline V gene data show CDR1 as KGHSH and CDR2 as LQKENI. The CDR3 spans 15 residues. Germline trimming cut 4 bases from V and 6 bases from J; bases unmatched to any gene: 9. The CDR3 DNA follows: TGTGCCAGCTCACGGGTTCAGGGGGTGAGTCAGCCCCAGCATTTT. Translated, it gives CASSRVQGVSQPQHF.

J is TRBJ2-2 and V is TRBV9; D might be TRBD1 (6 bases). This CDR3 has 15 residues. Germline loops: CDR1 SGDLS, CDR2 YYNGEE. V lost 1 base and J lost 6, with 13 bases in between. CDR3 coding DNA: TGTGCCAGCAGCGTAAGGAGTGGGGGCTCCGGGGAGCTGTTTTTT. This sequence encodes CASSVRSGGSGELFF.

This rearrangement joins TRBV19 to TRBJ1-2, with a weak D call TRBD1 (6 bases). Trimming took off 1 base at V and 0 bases at J, with 12 bases between the two ends. Per the germline V gene, CDR1 is LNHDA and CDR2 is SQIVND (reference sequence). The CDR3 is 16 amino acids. The CDR3, as DNA: TGTGCCAGTAGTATAGTTTCAGGGGCCTCTAACTATGGCTACACCTTC. It is translated as CASSIVSGASNYGYTF. The entire variable domain, with the rest obtained from reference TRBV19 and TRBJ1-2, is as follows: DGGITQSPKYLFRKEGQNVTLSCEQNLNHDAMYWYRQDPGQGLRLIYYSQIVNDFQKGDIAEGYSVSREKKESFPLTVTSAQKNPTAFYLCASSIVSGASNYGYTFGSGTRLTVV.

The chain couples TRBV24-1 to TRBJ2-3; D ambiguous. V lost 1 base to trimming and J lost 0 bases, with 7 bases between them. Germline CDR1 is KGHDR and CDR2 is SFDVKD. The CDR3 sequence is 15 residues long. In nucleotides, the CDR3 is TGTGCCACCAGTGATTTTAGTCGGAGCACAGATACGCAGTATTTT. This sequence encodes CATSDFSRSTDTQYF.

For the CDR3, the DNA is TGTGCCAGCAGTGGTGGAAGGACCGGGGGCACCGGGGAGCTGTTTTTT. It encodes CASSGGRTGGTGELFF. V gene TRBV2 combines with J gene TRBJ2-2, with D perhaps TRBD2 (6 bases). Germline loops: CDR1 SNHLY, CDR2 FYNNEI. The CDR3 is 16 residues long. V lost 4 bases to trimming and J lost 4 bases, with 16 bases between them. Full variable domain (rest looked up from reference TRBV2 and TRBJ2-2): EPEVTQTPSHQVTQMGQEVILRCVPISNHLYFYWYRQILGQKVEFLVSFYNNEISEKSEIFDDQFSVERPDGSNFTLKIRSTKLEDSAMYFCASSGGRTGGTGELFFGEGSRLTVL.

The CDR3 region is CASSIGEATNEKLFF. The DNA of the CDR3 is TGTGCCAGTAGTATTGGGGAGGCAACTAATGAAAAACTGTTTTTT. The rearrangement joins TRBV19 to TRBJ1-4; no definite D call. The CDR3 length is 15 residues. The V and J ends lost 3 bases and 0 bases respectively, with 8 bases between them. Germline assignment: CDR1 LNHDA and CDR2 SQIVND (reference sequence).

The CDR3 protein is CASSLTRHEQFF. The CDR3 DNA reads TGTGCCAGCAGCTTAACCAGGCATGAGCAGTTCTTC. V and J are TRBV13 and TRBJ2-1; D gene ambiguous. There are 12 residues in the CDR3. Trimming removed 2 bases at V and 8 bases at J, with 7 bases between. CDR1 is PRHDT, CDR2 FYEKMQ, per germline (reference sequence). Drawing the rest from reference TRBV13 and TRBJ2-1, the complete variable domain is AAGVIQSPRHLIKEKRETATLKCYPIPRHDTVYWYQQGPGQDPQFLISFYEKMQSDKGSIPDRFSAQQFSDYHSELNMSSLELGDSALYFCASSLTRHEQFFGPGTRLTVL.

V usage is TRBV12-5 and J usage is TRBJ2-5, with 7 nucleotides matching TRBD2. Germline CDR1 reads LGHNT; CDR2 reads FRNRAP. CDR3 size: 14 residues. With V trimmed by 7 bases and J by 6 bases, 11 bases remained unmatched. This chain's CDR3 is CASARGRVGQTQYF. In nucleotides, the CDR3 is TGTGCTAGTGCCCGAGGGAGGGTGGGTCAGACCCAGTACTTC.

CDR3 residues: CASSYFDGTGGLNEQFF. DNA for the CDR3: TGTGCCAGCAGCTATTTCGATGGGACAGGGGGCCTCAATGAGCAGTTCTTC. This sequence joins TRBV5-8 and TRBJ2-1, with 12 bases that match TRBD1. After removal of 3 bases from V and 6 bases from J, the junction contained 10 bases not matched to a gene. The CDR3 contains 17 residues. CDR1 and CDR2 (germline): SGHTS, YDEGEE.

CDR3 sequence: CASSPTGGGFYEQYV. CDR3 nucleotides: TGTGCCAGCAGCCCGACAGGGGGCGGATTCTACGAGCAGTACGTC. The chain combines TRBV7-2 with TRBJ2-7, with TRBD1 identical over 10 bases. The length of the CDR3 is 15 residues. J gave up 3 bases and V 5 bases, and 7 bases lay outside the gene matches. Germline lookup yields CDR1 SGHTA and CDR2 FQGNSA.

This rearrangement joins TRBV5-6 to TRBJ2-1; possibly TRBD1 for D (5 bases). This CDR3 is built from 16 residues. Germline V gene sequence: CDR1 SGHDT, CDR2 YYEEEE. Trimming pared 4 bases from V and 2 bases from J, leaving 16 bases between. DNA of the CDR3: TGTGCCAGCAGCCGCTCCGGACAAGGACCCTACAATGAGCAGTTCTTC. It codes for CASSRSGQGPYNEQFF.

The chain employs TRBV10-3 and TRBJ2-2; TRBD1 is a possible D gene (6 bases). The CDR3 spans 15 residues. In germline, CDR1 is ENHRY, CDR2 SYGVKD. V was shortened by 2 bases and J by 4 bases, with 11 bases between the two germline ends. CDR3 in DNA: TGTGCCATCAGTGAGGCAGGGGTAATCACCGGGGAGCTGTTTTTT. It is translated as CAISEAGVITGELFF.

V and J are TRBV11-3 and TRBJ2-5, with 7 bases fitting TRBD2. J was trimmed by 4 bases and V by 1 base; bases with no gene match: 3. Germline V gene lookup returns CDR1 SGHNT and CDR2 YENEEA. This CDR3 spans 14 amino acids. CDR3 coding DNA: TGTGCCAGCAGCTTAGTGCGCGGGAGAGAGACCCAGTACTTC. Translating gives CASSLVRGRETQYF.

In this sample, this clone turned up a few times. This chain joins TRBV6-5 and TRBJ2-4; D call uncertain. CDR1 and CDR2 (germline): MNHEY, SVGAGI. The CDR3 is 14 amino acids. With 5 bases removed from V and 3 bases from J, the gap between germline ends came to 11 bases. CDR3 nucleotide sequence: TGTGCCAGCAGTCCTAAATCTGGCAAAAACATTCAGTACTTC. This codes for CASSPKSGKNIQYF.

The chain has TRBV2 and TRBJ2-5, with 13 bases that match TRBD2. CDR1 is SNHLY and CDR2 is FYNNEI in the germline V gene. V lost 5 bases and J lost 3; bases outside the gene matches: 9. The CDR3 has 17 amino acids. CDR3 sequence (DNA): TGTGCCAGCAGTAGATGGTATGGGACTAGCGGGAAAGAGACCCAGTACTTC. The encoded protein is CASSRWYGTSGKETQYF.

This chain uses TRBV19 with TRBJ1-6, with 10 nucleotides matching TRBD1. Trimming removed 10 bases from V and 10 bases from J; junction bases left unmatched: 10. Germline-derived CDR1 and CDR2 are LNHDA and SQIVND (reference sequence). The CDR3 extends over 14 amino acids. CDR3 loop: CATRGTGERSPLHF. The CDR3 nucleotides are TGTGCCACCCGCGGGACAGGGGAACGATCACCCCTCCACTTT.

The chain couples TRBV5-4 to TRBJ2-5; D perhaps matches TRBD2 (6 bases). V shed 3 bases and J shed 10 bases, with 16 bases lying between them. The germline gives CDR1 SGHNT, CDR2 YYREEE (reference sequence). This CDR3 comprises 13 residues. The CDR3, as DNA: TGTGCCAGCAGCTCCCCGTGGGCGGAGGGCCAGTACTTC. Protein sequence: CASSSPWAEGQYF.

The chain recombines TRBV19 with TRBJ2-2, with a tentative D call TRBD1 (5 bases). Germline CDR1 and CDR2: LNHDA and SQIVND (reference sequence). V dropped 4 bases and J dropped 4 bases, with 7 bases sitting between them. The CDR3 runs 13 residues. The CDR3 coding sequence is TGTGCCAGTAGTAGTAGGGGCACCGGGGAGCTGTTTTTT. Residues: CASSSRGTGELFF.

This clone showed up just once. The chain carries TRBV7-9 and TRBJ2-5; 9 nucleotides align to TRBD1. V shed 4 bases, J shed 6 bases, and the junction held 12 bases outside the gene matches. The CDR3 is made up of 16 amino acids. Germline V gene sequence: CDR1 SEHNR, CDR2 FQNEAQ (reference sequence). DNA for the CDR3: TGTGCCAGCAGCTCGGCGGGACAGGGAACTTGGCAGACCCAGTACTTC. It is translated as CASSSAGQGTWQTQYF. Full variable domain (missing parts from reference TRBV7-9 and TRBJ2-5): DTGVSQNPRHKITKRGQNVTFRCDPISEHNRLYWYRQTLGQGPEFLTYFQNEAQLEKSRLLSDRFSAERPKGSFSTLEIQRTEQGDSAMYLCASSSAGQGTWQTQYFGPGTRLLVL.

This chain links TRBV7-2 with TRBJ2-5; a weak D match, TRBD2 (6 bases). Germline CDR1 and CDR2: SGHTA and FQGNSA. The V and J ends lost 7 bases and 5 bases respectively, with 23 bases between them. The CDR3 spans 16 residues. The CDR3 sequence is CASTLFREGGGETQYF. DNA for the CDR3: TGTGCCAGCACCCTATTCCGAGAGGGTGGGGGGGAGACCCAGTACTTC.

V is TRBV27 and J is TRBJ2-7, with 10 bases that match TRBD2. Germline V lookup: CDR1 MNHEY, CDR2 SMNVEV (reference sequence). The V and J ends lost 7 bases and 1 base, in that order; junction bases with no gene match: 4. This CDR3 is built from 14 residues. The CDR3 DNA is TGTGCCAGCAAGAGGACTAGCGGTTCCTACGAGCAGTACGTC. Protein sequence: CASKRTSGSYEQYV.

The chain is built from TRBV14 and TRBJ1-1, with a possible D match to TRBD1 (5 bases). Trimming pared 7 bases from V and 1 base from J, leaving 16 bases between. The CDR3 extends over 15 amino acids. Germline V gives CDR1 SGHDN, CDR2 FVKESK. DNA of the CDR3: TGTGCCAGCAAAGCCTGGGGCGCTAAGAACACTGAAGCTTTCTTT. Encoded protein: CASKAWGAKNTEAFF.

This chain joins TRBV7-2 and TRBJ2-5; 12 bases match TRBD2. Trimming cost V 3 bases and J 2 bases; bases outside gene matches: 10. CDR3 length equals 18 residues. From germline, CDR1 is SGHTA and CDR2 FQGNSA. CDR3 protein: CASSLASGGAGRQETQYF. The CDR3 nucleotides are TGTGCCAGCAGCTTGGCTAGCGGGGGGGCCGGGCGGCAAGAGACCCAGTACTTC.

V usage is TRBV3-1 (or the pseudogene TRBV3-2) and J usage is TRBJ2-1; D perhaps matches TRBD2 (6 bases). Germline CDR1 reads LGHDT; CDR2 reads YNNKEL (reference sequence). This CDR3 spans 14 amino acids. Trimming took off 1 base at V and 6 bases at J, with 10 bases between the two ends. Written as DNA, the CDR3 is TGTGCCAGCAGCCAAGGAGGGACTGTCAATGAGCAGTTCTTC. Amino acids: CASSQGGTVNEQFF.

This clone showed up just once. This chain links TRBV20-1 with TRBJ2-7; D is perhaps TRBD2 (6 bases). This CDR3 has 11 residues. CDR1 and CDR2 from the germline V gene are DFQATT and SNEGSKA (reference sequence). Trimming took 6 bases from V and 4 from J, leaving 10 bases between them. In nucleotides, the CDR3 is TGCAGTGCGCGGAGGGAGTACGAGCAGTACGTC. This translates into CSARREYEQYV.

V gene TRBV7-8 combines with J gene TRBJ1-5, with D unresolved. Germline V gives CDR1 SGHVS, CDR2 FQNEAQ. The length of the CDR3 is 12 residues. V dropped 5 bases and J dropped 9 bases, with 11 bases sitting between them. The CDR3 loop reads CASSPPRSPQHF. CDR3 coding DNA: TGTGCCAGCAGCCCCCCTAGGTCGCCCCAGCATTTT.

The V call is TRBV18, the J call TRBJ1-1, with 9 bases matching TRBD1. Germline V lookup: CDR1 KGHSH, CDR2 LQKENI. The junction had 6 bases not matched to a gene; V was cut back by 8 bases and J by 2 bases. The CDR3 sequence is 14 residues long. The CDR3 is CASRETGGNTEAFF. DNA of the CDR3: TGTGCCAGCAGAGAGACAGGGGGTAACACTGAAGCTTTCTTT.

The rearrangement joins TRBV12-2 to TRBJ2-7; the listed D gene, TRBD1, was not tested against the DNA. TRBV12-2 constitutes a pseudogene. The CDR3 contains 17 residues. Here the CDR3 reads CASRPRMDGQETNEQYV. The CDR3, as DNA: TGTGCAAGTCGCCCTCGGATGGACGGACAAGAAACTAACGAGCAGTACGTC.

The chain employs TRBV19 and TRBJ1-2; 9 nucleotides agree with TRBD1. The J segment lost 8 bases and the V segment lost 5 bases, leaving 12 bases of the junction unmatched. The CDR3 covers 15 residues. Per the germline V gene, CDR1 is LNHDA and CDR2 is SQIVND (reference sequence). Written as DNA, the CDR3 is TGTGCCAGTAGTTCCGGACAGGGGCGTTTTCAGGGCTACACCTTC. This gives the protein CASSSGQGRFQGYTF.

V and J are TRBV5-1 and TRBJ2-3, with 7 nucleotides matching TRBD1. The CDR3 is 16 amino acids. Germline V lookup: CDR1 SGHRS, CDR2 YFSETQ. The J segment lost 4 bases and the V segment lost 0 bases, leaving 8 bases of the junction unmatched. The CDR3 loop reads CASSLVRAGGADTQYF. CDR3 DNA: TGCGCCAGCAGCTTGGTACGTGCAGGGGGAGCAGATACGCAGTATTTT.